These T cell receptor beta chains were read from a single sample in a study of shared clonotypes between healthy human individuals. TCRdb's copy holds only in-frame clones and misses some; the assay was immunoSEQ multiplex PCR. Of about 1 million clones in the sample, 70% to 80% were seen once. The sequencing input was memory CD4+ T cells from PBMCs. The source of these receptors is a young man in good health. Some clones in this sample may be carry-over from other donors' samples. The CDR3 runs from the conserved cysteine through the conserved F or W.

CDR3aa: CASSTRQGITGELFF; j_gene: TRBJ2-2; v_gene: TRBV4-2
CDR3aa: CASSLGGQGMIYEQYF; j_gene: TRBJ2-7; v_gene: TRBV28
CDR3aa: CAWSVGHTEAFF; j_gene: TRBJ1-1; v_gene: TRBV30
CDR3aa: CASSLYPGRNTIYF; j_gene: TRBJ1-3; v_gene: TRBV27
CDR3aa: CSARDRTQYF; j_gene: TRBJ2-5; v_gene: TRBV20-1
CDR3aa: CASFEGGEHNEQFF; j_gene: TRBJ2-1; v_gene: TRBV5-4
CDR3aa: CASSVQGGQGYEQYF; j_gene: TRBJ2-7; v_gene: TRBV9
CDR3aa: CASSIRGSGRIGGPQHF; j_gene: TRBJ1-5; v_gene: TRBV19
CDR3aa: CASSLTGTGGRSYNEQFF; j_gene: TRBJ2-1; v_gene: TRBV5-6
CDR3aa: CASSYSGAGGYEQYF; j_gene: TRBJ2-7; v_gene: TRBV6-6
CDR3aa: CASASGTDSGYTF; j_gene: TRBJ1-2; v_gene: TRBV9
CDR3aa: CSARSVGYTF; j_gene: TRBJ1-2; v_gene: TRBV20-1
CDR3aa: CASRDTRYEQYF; j_gene: TRBJ2-7; v_gene: TRBV28
CDR3aa: CAWSRPGTYEQYF; j_gene: TRBJ2-7; v_gene: TRBV30
CDR3aa: CASSPDRGQVTEAFF; j_gene: TRBJ1-1; v_gene: TRBV7-9
CDR3aa: CASSSTSGRSRETQYF; j_gene: TRBJ2-5; v_gene: TRBV5-1
CDR3aa: CASSQIGRGPYGYTF; j_gene: TRBJ1-2; v_gene: TRBV14
CDR3aa: CASRSASGGAGTQYF; j_gene: TRBJ2-3; v_gene: TRBV5-4
CDR3aa: CASSSTAPGQGPGGYTF; j_gene: TRBJ1-2; v_gene: TRBV28
CDR3aa: CASSPDRGGGYGYTF; j_gene: TRBJ1-2; v_gene: TRBV5-1
CDR3aa: CASSQGIAAGLYNEQFF; j_gene: TRBJ2-1; v_gene: TRBV4-1
CDR3aa: CASSDPLRGESNQPQHF; j_gene: TRBJ1-5; v_gene: TRBV7-2
CDR3aa: CASRANRQGWAEAFF; j_gene: TRBJ1-1; v_gene: TRBV5-1